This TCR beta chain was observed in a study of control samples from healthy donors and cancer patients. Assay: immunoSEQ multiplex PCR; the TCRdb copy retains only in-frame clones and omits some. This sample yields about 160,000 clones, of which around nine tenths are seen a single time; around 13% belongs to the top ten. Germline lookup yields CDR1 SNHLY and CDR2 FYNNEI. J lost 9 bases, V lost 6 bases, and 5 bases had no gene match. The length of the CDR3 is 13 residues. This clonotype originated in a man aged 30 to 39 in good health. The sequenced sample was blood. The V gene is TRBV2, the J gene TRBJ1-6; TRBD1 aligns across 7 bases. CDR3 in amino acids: CASSTGEGSPLHF. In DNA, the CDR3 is TGTGCCAGCAGCACAGGGGAAGGTTCACCCCTCCACTTT.